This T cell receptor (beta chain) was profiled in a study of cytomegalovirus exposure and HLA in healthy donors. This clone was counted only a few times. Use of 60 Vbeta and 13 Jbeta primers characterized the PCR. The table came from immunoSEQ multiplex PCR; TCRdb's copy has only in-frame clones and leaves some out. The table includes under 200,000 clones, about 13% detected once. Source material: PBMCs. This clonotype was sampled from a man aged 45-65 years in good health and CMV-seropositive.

The CDR3 DNA follows: TGTGCCAGCAGCCAGGCGATACAGGGGGCGGGGACTGAAGCTTTCTTT. Its translation: CASSQAIQGAGTEAFF. V is TRBV9 and J is TRBJ1-1; TRBD1 agrees at 9 bases. There are 16 residues in the CDR3. The V gene's germline CDR1 is SGDLS and CDR2 YYNGEE. Trimming at V came to 4 bases and at J to 5 bases, leaving 12 bases not matched to a gene.